The 26 T cell receptor beta chains given below trace back to one sample, sequenced in a study of identical twins (dated by TCRdb to about 2016). The library came from 5' RACE. These reads were obtained on an Illumina HiSeq 2000. Clones were called with MiXCR by TCRdb after fastp trimmed the public reads at Q25, and only in-frame beta chains were retained. CDR3 protein duplicates are merged, each entry listing the most common genes and DNA. The sample table holds hundreds of thousands of distinct CDR3 sequences, of which approximately 20% were seen once. The ten largest account for approximately 0.5% of the sample. The sample was also linked to a second study, of yellow fever vaccine responses in identical twins.

Material: CD4+ T cells sorted from blood. These receptors were taken from a young woman in good health.

This clonotype has only a few counts. The chain couples TRBV5-1 to TRBJ2-7, with TRBD1 matching 9 bases. Per the germline V gene, CDR1 is SGHRS and CDR2 is YFSETQ. The CDR3 is 14 residues long. J lost 6 bases, V lost 4 bases, and 8 bases had no gene match. CDR3 in amino acids: CASSPRDRDAEQYF. The CDR3 DNA reads as TGCGCCAGCAGCCCTCGGGACAGGGATGCCGAGCAGTACTTC.

The chain recombines TRBV6-5 with TRBJ2-1; TRBD1 matches 8 bases. The CDR3 loop spans 15 amino acids. Germline V gene lookup returns CDR1 MNHEY and CDR2 SVGAGI. The trim removed 2 bases at V and 5 bases at J, leaving 5 bases unmatched. The CDR3 DNA follows: TGTGCCAGCAGTTACCAGGGGGCGGGTAACAATGAGCAGTTCTTC. Its translation: CASSYQGAGNNEQFF.

To note about this clonotype: A junction end diverges from the germline sequence, so it may reflect a read error. V is TRBV29-1 and J is TRBJ2-1; possibly TRBD2 for D (7 bases). CDR3 length: 15 residues. The germline gives CDR1 SQVTM, CDR2 ANQGSEA. The CDR3 spells CSVEDGGASYKEQFF. The CDR3 DNA reads as TGCAGCGTTGAAGATGGGGGGGCGTCCTACAAAGAGCAGTTCTTC.

The sample holds a few counts of this clonotype. The CDR3: CASSFGSGRASPSYEQYF. In DNA form, the CDR3 reads TGCGCCAGCAGCTTCGGTAGCGGGAGGGCTTCACCCTCCTACGAGCAGTACTTC. The chain couples TRBV5-1 to TRBJ2-7, with 11 bases fitting TRBD2. Germline CDR1 SGHRS, CDR2 YFSETQ. This CDR3 comprises 18 residues. V lost 2 bases and J lost 0; bases outside the gene matches: 10.

The chain joins TRBV10-3 to TRBJ2-2; D is ambiguous. The V gene lost 0 bases and the J gene lost 0 bases, with 8 bases spanning the gap. Germline-derived CDR1 and CDR2 are ENHRY and SYGVKD. The CDR3 has 16 residues. DNA of the CDR3: TGTGCCATCAGTGAGTCTGGAACACCGAACACCGGGGAGCTGTTTTTT. It yields the protein CAISESGTPNTGELFF.

This clonotype was seen a handful of times. The V call is TRBV12-3 or TRBV12-4, the J call TRBJ2-3, with D possibly matching TRBD2 (6 bases). The CDR3 length is 18 residues. V gave up 6 bases and J gave up 2 bases, with 24 bases separating them. DNA for the CDR3: TGTGCCAGCAGAACCCCGTTAACCCGGGGAGGCCACACAGATACGCAGTATTTT. Its translation: CASRTPLTRGGHTDTQYF.

V is TRBV28 and J is TRBJ2-5, with 9 bases matching TRBD1. Germline CDR1 reads MDHEN; CDR2 reads SYDVKM. The CDR3 is made up of 17 amino acids. Trimming cost V 5 bases and J 4 bases; bases outside gene matches: 14. Written as DNA, the CDR3 is TGTGCCAGCAGTCCGCCCCCCGGGACAGGGCGGATAGAGACCCAGTACTTC. Amino acids: CASSPPPGTGRIETQYF.

At least ten counts were recorded for this clonotype. The chain combines TRBV12-3 or TRBV12-4 with TRBJ2-3, with D hard to call. Trimming pared 4 bases from V and 2 bases from J, leaving 4 bases between. This CDR3 spans 12 amino acids. The CDR3 reads CASSSTTDTQYF. As DNA, the CDR3 is TGTGCCAGCAGTTCTACCACAGATACGCAGTATTTT.

In its sample, this clonotype was seen a few times. The rearrangement joins TRBV3-1 to TRBJ1-3; D remains unclear. Germline loops: CDR1 LGHDT, CDR2 YNNKEL (reference sequence). CDR3 length equals 16 residues. V was trimmed by 0 bases and J by 0 bases, leaving 9 bases between them. The CDR3 DNA sequence: TGTGCCAGCAGCCAAGATGGTGCAAACTCTGGAAACACCATATATTTT. This gives the protein CASSQDGANSGNTIYF. The complete variable domain, with remaining parts taken from reference TRBV3-1 and TRBJ1-3, reads DTAVSQTPKYLVTQMGNDKSIKCEQNLGHDTMYWYKQDSKKFLKIMFSYNNKELIINETVPNRFSPKSPDKAHLNLHINSLELGDSAVYFCASSQDGANSGNTIYFGEGSWLTVV.

The J gene is TRBJ2-1, the V gene TRBV2, with D uncertain. From germline, CDR1 is SNHLY and CDR2 FYNNEI. Trimming removed 3 bases at V and 3 bases at J, with 12 bases between. The CDR3 consists of 15 residues. Here the CDR3 DNA reads TGTGCCAGCAGTGAGGCCAAACCTTTCTACAATGAGCAGTTCTTC. This translates into CASSEAKPFYNEQFF.

This CDR3 is CATGQGVSYNEQFF. The CDR3 DNA reads as TGTGCCACCGGGCAAGGGGTGTCCTACAATGAGCAGTTCTTC. The chain uses TRBV28 and TRBJ2-1; D perhaps matches TRBD1 (5 bases). Germline V gene sequence: CDR1 MDHEN, CDR2 SYDVKM. This CDR3 contains 14 residues. V was pared by 10 bases and J by 1 base, with 14 bases between.

This sequence joins TRBV5-1 and TRBJ1-5, with 7 bases aligning to TRBD1. Germline V gives CDR1 SGHRS, CDR2 YFSETQ. CDR3 length: 13 residues. V was pared by 4 bases and J by 6 bases, with 4 bases of the junction left unmatched. DNA for the CDR3: TGCGCCAGCAGCCCGGGGGACAGTCAGCCCCAGCATTTT. Residues: CASSPGDSQPQHF.

This clonotype was seen a handful of times. The chain employs TRBV7-6 and TRBJ2-7; D gene uncertain. Germline V CDR1 and CDR2: SGHVS, FNYEAQ. This CDR3 comprises 13 residues. Trimming shortened V by 5 bases and J by 3 bases, and 11 bases separated the two germline ends. The CDR3 DNA reads as TGTGCCAGCAGCCCCACGCCCCTCTACGAGCAGTACTTC. This encodes CASSPTPLYEQYF.

V gene TRBV5-1 combines with J gene TRBJ2-3; 14 nucleotides agree with TRBD2. This CDR3 has 18 amino acids. In germline, CDR1 is SGHRS, CDR2 YFSETQ. With V trimmed by 3 bases and J by 4 bases, 10 bases remained unmatched. CDR3 sequence (DNA): TGCGCCAGCAGCTCGTCGGGACTAGCGGGGGCCGGGGCAGATACGCAGTATTTT. This codes for CASSSSGLAGAGADTQYF. The full variable domain, completed using reference TRBV5-1 and TRBJ2-3, is KAGVTQTPRYLIKTRGQQVTLSCSPISGHRSVSWYQQTPGQGLQFLFEYFSETQRNKGNFPGRFSGRQFSNSRSEMNVSTLELGDSALYLCASSSSGLAGAGADTQYFGPGTRLTVL.

V is TRBV7-8 and J is TRBJ2-3, with D perhaps TRBD2 (6 bases). CDR1 and CDR2 from the germline V gene are SGHVS and FQNEAQ. V was clipped by 6 bases and J by 2 bases, with 15 bases between them. The CDR3 contains 15 residues. As DNA, the CDR3 is TGTGCCAGCAGTCTACCGGGCGGGAACACAGATACGCAGTATTTT. Its protein product is CASSLPGGNTDTQYF.

The chain links TRBV3-1 to TRBJ2-1, with unresolved D. This CDR3 has 12 residues. V shed 1 base and J shed 10 bases, with 8 bases lying between them. CDR1 is LGHDT and CDR2 is YNNKEL in the germline V gene (reference sequence). CDR3 amino acids: CASSQVTEEQFF. The CDR3 DNA is TGTGCCAGCAGCCAAGTTACAGAAGAGCAGTTCTTC.

This clonotype has more than one count but fewer than ten. This sequence joins TRBV12-3 or TRBV12-4 and TRBJ2-1; TRBD2 might be the D (5 bases). The CDR3 is 13 amino acids. V gave up 6 bases and J gave up 7 bases, with 13 bases separating them. CDR3 loop: CASRAESGNEQFF. The CDR3 DNA follows: TGTGCCAGCAGGGCGGAGTCGGGAAATGAGCAGTTCTTC.

CDR3 DNA: TGTGCCAGCACCTCCCTGGGCGACGGGGAGCTGTTTTTT. Amino acids: CASTSLGDGELFF. The chain employs TRBV12-3 or TRBV12-4 and TRBJ2-2; unclear D gene. V shed 7 bases and J shed 7 bases, with 13 bases lying between them. This CDR3 has 13 amino acids.

V usage is TRBV7-2 and J usage is TRBJ1-1; 10 positions agree with TRBD1. CDR3 size: 15 residues. V shed 7 bases, J shed 5 bases, and the junction held 10 bases outside the gene matches. Germline V gene sequence: CDR1 SGHTA, CDR2 FQGNSA. The CDR3 sequence is CASTETGGAGTEAFF. CDR3 DNA: TGTGCCAGCACCGAGACAGGGGGCGCCGGTACTGAAGCTTTCTTT. Full variable domain (rest looked up from reference TRBV7-2 and TRBJ1-1): GAGVSQSPSNKVTEKGKDVELRCDPISGHTALYWYRQSLGQGLEFLIYFQGNSAPDKSGLPSDRFSAERTGGSVSTLTIQRTQQEDSAVYLCASTETGGAGTEAFFGQGTRLTVV.

J is TRBJ2-7 and V is TRBV2; D ambiguous. The CDR3 is made up of 12 amino acids. CDR1 is SNHLY and CDR2 is FYNNEI in the germline V gene. Trimming left V 0 bases short and J 4 bases short, with 4 bases between. CDR3 in DNA: TGTGCCAGCAGTGAAGCGCGATACGAGCAGTACTTC. Translating it yields CASSEARYEQYF.

The chain uses TRBV6-2 or TRBV6-3 and TRBJ1-2; unclear D gene. CDR1 is MNHEY, CDR2 SVGEGT, per germline. The germline V and J ends were trimmed by 6 bases and 0 bases, with 8 bases remaining between them. The CDR3 loop spans 13 amino acids. CDR3 coding DNA: TGTGCCAGCAGAAACCCTGCTAACTATGGCTACACCTTC. Its protein is CASRNPANYGYTF.

Only a few counts were recorded for this clonotype. The chain recombines TRBV5-1 with TRBJ2-4; 11 positions agree with TRBD2. The CDR3 is made up of 18 amino acids. Germline V gives CDR1 SGHRS, CDR2 YFSETQ. With V trimmed by 0 bases and J by 5 bases, 10 bases remained unmatched. This chain's CDR3 is CASSLEATGTSGQNIQYF. Here the CDR3 DNA reads TGCGCCAGCAGCTTGGAGGCCACCGGGACTAGCGGTCAAAACATTCAGTACTTC.

The rearrangement joins TRBV15 to TRBJ2-2; tentatively, D is TRBD1 (5 bases). There are 16 residues in the CDR3. CDR1 and CDR2 from the germline V gene are LNHNV and YYDKDF (reference sequence). Trimming left V 0 bases short and J 5 bases short, with 13 bases between. CDR3 DNA sequence: TGTGCCACCAGCAGAGATCCTAGGGGTTGGACCGGGGAGCTGTTTTTT. It yields the protein CATSRDPRGWTGELFF.

Only a few counts were recorded for this clonotype. This chain joins TRBV20-1 and TRBJ2-7; 11 bases map to TRBD2. V trimming: 6 bases; J trimming: 1 base; junction bases outside the gene matches: 2. The germline V gene encodes CDR1 DFQATT and CDR2 SNEGSKA (reference sequence). CDR3 length equals 13 residues. The CDR3 sequence: CSATSGGSYEQYF. The CDR3 DNA is TGCAGTGCCACTAGCGGGGGTTCCTACGAGCAGTACTTC.

The chain links TRBV5-1 to TRBJ1-4; D is unclear. Germline lookup yields CDR1 SGHRS and CDR2 YFSETQ. The CDR3 is 16 amino acids. V was clipped by 4 bases and J by 0 bases, with 13 bases between them. The CDR3 loop reads CASSPSRSATNEKLFF. CDR3 DNA: TGCGCCAGCAGCCCTTCGAGGTCTGCAACTAATGAAAAACTGTTTTTT.

The chain uses TRBV5-1 and TRBJ2-5; possibly TRBD1 or TRBD2 for D (6 bases each). Germline V gives CDR1 SGHRS, CDR2 YFSETQ. The CDR3 runs to 17 residues. V shed 5 bases and J shed 1 base, with 21 bases lying between them. The CDR3 DNA follows: TGCGCCAGCAGTTCTGTGTTAGGGGGGTTCGGCCAAGAGACCCAGTACTTC. It translates to CASSSVLGGFGQETQYF. Full variable domain (remainder filled in from reference TRBV5-1 and TRBJ2-5): KAGVTQTPRYLIKTRGQQVTLSCSPISGHRSVSWYQQTPGQGLQFLFEYFSETQRNKGNFPGRFSGRQFSNSRSEMNVSTLELGDSALYLCASSSVLGGFGQETQYFGPGTRLLVL.